Listed below are T cell receptor beta chains from one sample, sequenced in a study of blood T cells in healthy people across ages. TCRdb reprocessed the 5' RACE reads with MiXCR, giving one entry per CDR3 protein. Of hundreds of thousands of distinct CDR3 sequences listed, around a quarter are singletons. This same sample was also taken into another study, of T cells of mothers and their children.

Input material: blood. The receptors were gathered from a boy aged 2 to 9 in good health. Both conserved end residues are part of each CDR3. A D gene is named only where the DNA matches it firmly. Size values are once, few and many counts, or a class for expanded clones, and some rows have none.

v_gene	d_gene	j_gene	abundance	CDR3aa	CDR3nt
TRBV7-9	.	TRBJ2-2	.	CASSLSSQSDTGELFF	TGTGCCAGCAGCTTATCGAGCCAGTCCGACACCGGGGAGCTGTTTTTT
TRBV12-3/TRBV12-4	TRBD1	TRBJ1-1	few	CASSSTTGEAFF	TGTGCCAGCAGTTCTACGACAGGGGAAGCTTTCTTT
TRBV6-2/TRBV6-3	.	TRBJ2-5	.	CASSSQRGDLLETQYF	TGTGCCAGCAGTTCTCAGCGAGGGGACTTATTAGAGACCCAGTACTTC
TRBV5-4	TRBD1	TRBJ2-2	.	CASSLDRVNTGELFF	TGTGCCAGCAGCCTTGACAGGGTGAACACCGGGGAGCTGTTTTTT
TRBV7-9	.	TRBJ2-4	few	CASSLIWEVAKNIQYF	TGTGCCAGCAGCTTAATCTGGGAGGTAGCCAAAAACATTCAGTACTTC
TRBV7-2	.	TRBJ2-7	.	CASSLGSGPSYEQYF	TGTGCCAGCAGCTTGGGTAGTGGGCCCTCCTACGAGCAGTACTTC
TRBV29-1	.	TRBJ2-5	few	CSGAVLGVETQYF	TGCAGCGGGGCCGTTTTGGGCGTTGAGACCCAGTACTTC
TRBV29-1	.	TRBJ2-5	many	CSVVSHLETQYF	TGCAGCGTTGTCTCACATCTCGAGACCCAGTACTTC
TRBV9	TRBD1	TRBJ1-6	few	CASSSNSGTGESSYNSPLHF	TGTGCCAGCAGCTCCAACTCCGGGACAGGGGAAAGCTCCTATAATTCACCCCTCCACTTT
TRBV15	.	TRBJ2-1	.	CATSREGPEQFF	TGTGCCACCAGCAGAGAAGGGCCTGAGCAGTTCTTC
TRBV6-1	.	TRBJ2-3	.	CASSERGDTDTQYF	TGTGCCAGCAGTGAACGGGGCGACACAGATACGCAGTATTTT
TRBV24-1	.	TRBJ2-1	.	CATSDQPEVRFF	TGTGCCACCAGTGACCAACCGGAGGTTAGGTTCTTC
TRBV27	.	TRBJ2-5	.	CASSTPDGLETQYF	TGTGCCAGCAGTACCCCCGACGGCCTGGAGACCCAGTACTTC
TRBV5-1	TRBD2	TRBJ2-1	few	CASSLDPSGGDEQFF	TGCGCCAGCAGCTTGGACCCTAGCGGGGGTGATGAGCAGTTCTTC
TRBV20-1	.	TRBJ2-5	.	CSAPMAESQETQYF	TGCAGTGCCCCGATGGCAGAGAGCCAAGAGACCCAGTACTTC
TRBV7-9	.	TRBJ2-5	few	CASSSDLEQYF	TGTGCCAGCAGCTCGGATTTAGAGCAGTACTTC
TRBV24-1	TRBD2	TRBJ2-3	.	CASSSGSGRDTQYF	TGTGCCAGCAGTTCAGGGAGCGGGAGAGATACGCAGTATTTT
TRBV20-1	TRBD2	TRBJ2-3	.	CSASTPAGGADTQYF	TGCAGTGCTAGTACCCCAGCGGGAGGCGCAGATACGCAGTATTTT
TRBV5-1	.	TRBJ1-1	.	CASSLGPQVQDTEAFF	TGCGCCAGCAGCTTGGGCCCACAGGTCCAGGACACTGAAGCTTTCTTT
TRBV27	.	TRBJ1-2	few	CASRGRSGGYTF	TGTGCCAGCAGGGGTCGGAGTGGGGGCTACACCTTC
TRBV30	.	TRBJ1-2	.	CAWSWGLGYGYTF	TGTGCCTGGAGTTGGGGACTGGGATATGGCTACACCTTC
TRBV7-9	.	TRBJ2-1	.	CASSLALGRNNEQFF	TGTGCCAGCAGCTTAGCGCTCGGACGGAACAATGAGCAGTTCTTC
TRBV2	.	TRBJ2-7	.	CASSERAVGCF	TGTGCCAGCAGTGAACGGGCCGTTGGGTGCTTC
TRBV20-1	TRBD2	TRBJ2-5	.	CSARDSTSGVQETQYF	TGCAGCGCTAGAGATAGTACTAGCGGGGTTCAAGAGACCCAGTACTTC
TRBV4-2	.	TRBJ2-3	.	CASSPREGGGGTDTQYF	TGTGCCAGCAGCCCCCGAGAGGGGGGGGGAGGGACAGATACGCAGTATTTT
TRBV10-3	TRBD1	TRBJ2-3	few	CAISELDRGYQYF	TGTGCCATCAGTGAGCTCGACAGGGGCTATCAGTATTTT
TRBV7-9	TRBD2	TRBJ2-1	.	CASSLAAGGINEQFF	TGTGCCAGCAGCTTAGCCGCGGGAGGGATCAATGAGCAGTTCTTC
TRBV30	.	TRBJ2-7	few	CAWALAAEQYF	TGTGCCTGGGCGCTAGCCGCCGAGCAGTACTTC
TRBV3-1	TRBD1	TRBJ2-5	few	CASSQGQDRERQETQYF	TGTGCCAGCAGCCAAGGTCAGGACAGGGAAAGACAAGAGACCCAGTACTTC
TRBV5-5	.	TRBJ2-7	few	CASSLRDEAYEQYF	TGTGCCAGCAGCCTAAGGGACGAAGCCTACGAGCAGTACTTC
TRBV15	TRBD2	TRBJ2-5	.	CAKGLAGEEETQYF	TGTGCCAAAGGACTAGCGGGAGAGGAGGAGACCCAGTACTTC
TRBV30	.	TRBJ2-5	.	CAWSFPGETQYF	TGTGCCTGGAGTTTTCCGGGGGAGACCCAGTACTTC
TRBV6-5	TRBD1	TRBJ1-1	few	CASSYSTSGGIEAFF	TGTGCCAGCAGTTACTCGACTTCAGGGGGCATTGAAGCTTTCTTT
TRBV12-3/TRBV12-4	.	TRBJ2-5	few	CASSFGDHLFETQYF	TGTGCCAGCAGTTTCGGGGACCACCTCTTTGAGACCCAGTACTTC
TRBV12-3/TRBV12-4	.	TRBJ1-6	few	CASSSESAYNSPLHF	TGTGCCAGCAGTTCCGAGAGCGCCTATAATTCACCCCTCCACTTT
TRBV29-1	.	TRBJ2-5	.	CSAGGPEQETQYF	TGCAGCGCCGGAGGTCCCGAACAAGAGACCCAGTACTTC